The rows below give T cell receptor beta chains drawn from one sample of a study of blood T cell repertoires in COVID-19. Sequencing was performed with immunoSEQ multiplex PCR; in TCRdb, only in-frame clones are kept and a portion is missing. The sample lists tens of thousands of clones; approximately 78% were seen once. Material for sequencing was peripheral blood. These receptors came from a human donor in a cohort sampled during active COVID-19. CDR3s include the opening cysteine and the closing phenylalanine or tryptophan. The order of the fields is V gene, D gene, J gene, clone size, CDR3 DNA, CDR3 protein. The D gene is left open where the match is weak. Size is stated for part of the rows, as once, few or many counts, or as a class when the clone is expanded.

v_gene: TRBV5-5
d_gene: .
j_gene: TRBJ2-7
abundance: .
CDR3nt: TGTGCCAGCAGCCGCGGTCTCGCCCCATCCTACGAGCAGTACTTC
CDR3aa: CASSRGLAPSYEQYF

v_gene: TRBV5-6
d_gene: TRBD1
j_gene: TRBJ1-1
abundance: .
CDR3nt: TGTGCCAGCAGCCTAGTGAACAGGGGACTCGAAGGTGAAGCTTTCTTT
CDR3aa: CASSLVNRGLEGEAFF

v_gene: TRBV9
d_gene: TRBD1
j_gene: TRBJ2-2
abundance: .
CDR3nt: TGTGCCAGCAGCACCATGACAGGGGTCACCGGGGAGCTGTTTTTT
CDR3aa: CASSTMTGVTGELFF

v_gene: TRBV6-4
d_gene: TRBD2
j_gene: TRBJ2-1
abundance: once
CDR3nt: TGTGCCAGCAGGCCCACTAGCGGGGGGTCTAATGAGCAGTTCTTC
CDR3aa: CASRPTSGGSNEQFF

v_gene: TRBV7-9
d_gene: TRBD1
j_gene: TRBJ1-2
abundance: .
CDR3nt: TGTGCCAGCAGCTTAGCTGAGAGGGGGCCCTATGGCTACACCTTC
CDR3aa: CASSLAERGPYGYTF

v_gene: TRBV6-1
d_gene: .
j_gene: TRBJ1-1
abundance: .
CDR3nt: TGTGCCAGCAGTGAAGCGCTTCGGACAGCTATGAACACTGAAGCTTTCTTT
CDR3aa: CASSEALRTAMNTEAFF

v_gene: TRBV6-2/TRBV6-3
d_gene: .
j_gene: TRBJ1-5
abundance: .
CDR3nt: TGTGCCAGCAGTTACTCGTTGGGGGCCGCCAATCAGCCCCAGCATTTT
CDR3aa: CASSYSLGAANQPQHF

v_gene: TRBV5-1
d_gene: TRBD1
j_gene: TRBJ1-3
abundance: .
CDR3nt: TGCGCCAGCAGCTTGGCAGGACCGGGACAGAGAAACACCATATATTTT
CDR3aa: CASSLAGPGQRNTIYF

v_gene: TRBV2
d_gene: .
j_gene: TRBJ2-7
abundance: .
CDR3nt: TGTGCCAGCAGTGAAGCAAACACCGCCTACGAGCAGTACTTC
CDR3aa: CASSEANTAYEQYF

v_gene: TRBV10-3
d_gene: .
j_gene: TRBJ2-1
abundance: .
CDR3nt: TGTGCCATCAGGGATTCGAGCGGCCGCAATGAGCAGTTCTTC
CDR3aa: CAIRDSSGRNEQFF

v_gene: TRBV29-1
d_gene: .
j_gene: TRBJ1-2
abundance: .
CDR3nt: TGCAGCGCAGGGGATGTAATCTCTAACTATGGCTACACCTTC
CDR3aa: CSAGDVISNYGYTF

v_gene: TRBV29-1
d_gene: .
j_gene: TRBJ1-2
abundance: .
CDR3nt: TGCAGCGGAACAGACAGCTATGGCTACACCTTC
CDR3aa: CSGTDSYGYTF

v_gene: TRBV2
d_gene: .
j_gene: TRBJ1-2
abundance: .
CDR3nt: TGTGCCAGCAGTGAAGCACCGGGTGGCTACACCTTC
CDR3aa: CASSEAPGGYTF

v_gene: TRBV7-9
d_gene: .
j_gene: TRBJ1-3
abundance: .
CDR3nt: TGTGCCAGCAGCCCACCGGGGATCTCTGGAAACACCATATATTTT
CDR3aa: CASSPPGISGNTIYF

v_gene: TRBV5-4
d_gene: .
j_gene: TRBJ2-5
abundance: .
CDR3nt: TGTGCCAGCAGCTTGCAACGGGGAAGGCAAGAGACCCAGTACTTC
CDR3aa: CASSLQRGRQETQYF

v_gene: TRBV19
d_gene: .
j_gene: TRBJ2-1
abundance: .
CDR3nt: TGTGCCAGTAGGATTAATGAGGGGGTTGAGCAGTTCTTC
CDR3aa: CASRINEGVEQFF

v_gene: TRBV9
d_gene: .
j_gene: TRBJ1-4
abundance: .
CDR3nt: TGTGCCAGCAGCGTAGAGGGGAGGCCTAATGAAAAACTGTTTTTT
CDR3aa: CASSVEGRPNEKLFF

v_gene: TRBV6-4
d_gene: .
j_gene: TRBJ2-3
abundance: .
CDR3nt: TGTGCCAGCAGTGACCAACAGGGTTCAGATACGCAGTATTTT
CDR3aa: CASSDQQGSDTQYF

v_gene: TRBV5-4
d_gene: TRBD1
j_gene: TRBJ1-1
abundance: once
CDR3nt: TGTGCCAGCAGCTTGGAGGGGAACAGGGGAAGTATGGCTTTCTTT
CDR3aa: CASSLEGNRGSMAFF

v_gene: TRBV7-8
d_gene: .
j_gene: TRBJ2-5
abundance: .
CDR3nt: TGTGCCAGCAGCTTAGCGTATGGGGCCCCCCGGGAGACCCAGTACTTC
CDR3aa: CASSLAYGAPRETQYF

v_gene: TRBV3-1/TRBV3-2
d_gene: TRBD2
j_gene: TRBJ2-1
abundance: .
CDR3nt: TGTGCCAGCAGCAGACTAGCGGGGGTGAGCTCCTACAATGAGCAGTTCTTC
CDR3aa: CASSRLAGVSSYNEQFF

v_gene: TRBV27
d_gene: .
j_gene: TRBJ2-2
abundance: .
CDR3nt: TGTGCCAGCAGTCCCCTACAGCAAAACACCGGGGAGCTGTTTTTT
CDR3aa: CASSPLQQNTGELFF

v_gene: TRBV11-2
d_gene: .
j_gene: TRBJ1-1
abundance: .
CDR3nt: TGTGCCAGCAGCTTAAGCGATAACACTGAAGCTTTCTTT
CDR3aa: CASSLSDNTEAFF

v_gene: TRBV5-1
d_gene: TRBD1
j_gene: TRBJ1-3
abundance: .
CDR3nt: TGCGCCAGCAGTATGGACAGGGGAAGGTGGCTCTGGGACTCTGGAAACACCATATATTTT
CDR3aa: CASSMDRGRWLWDSGNTIYF

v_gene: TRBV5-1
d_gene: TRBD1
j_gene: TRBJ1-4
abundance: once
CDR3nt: TGCGCCAGCCGGGGACAGGGCAATGAAAAACTGTTTTTT
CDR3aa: CASRGQGNEKLFF

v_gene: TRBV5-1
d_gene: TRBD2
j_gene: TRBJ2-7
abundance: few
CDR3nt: TGCGCCAGCAGCTTGGCTCCGGGGGGCTCCTACGAGCAGTACTTC
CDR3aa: CASSLAPGGSYEQYF

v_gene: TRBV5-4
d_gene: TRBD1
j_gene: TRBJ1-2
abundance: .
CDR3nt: TGTGCCAGCAGCCGTACAGGGGGTGGTGGCTACACCTTC
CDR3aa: CASSRTGGGGYTF